This T cell receptor beta chain was recovered during a study of blood T cell repertoires in COVID-19. For the study at large: Sites across the United States, Italy and Spain contributed samples from acute and convalescent COVID-19. From T cells, B-cell-depleted T cells, or PBMCs came the material, which was cDNA or gDNA.

CDR1 and CDR2 from the germline V gene are SGHRS and YFSETQ. Deletions cut 2 bases from V and 3 bases from J, with 16 bases between. The CDR3 runs 16 residues. Only a few counts were recorded for this clone. Authors' data handling: Amplification of reference gene primers provided the estimated nucleated cell counts. TCRdb keeps only in-frame clones here, not all; method: immunoSEQ multiplex PCR. Clone size and the V and J calls come from that table; the DNA yielded D and trimming. The sample records nearly 60,000 clones, 90% being singletons. Sequenced input: peripheral blood. The V call is TRBV5-1, the J call TRBJ2-3; the D gene is possibly TRBD1 (6 bases). The origin of this receptor is a man aged 60-69 years with active COVID-19. The CDR3 bases are TGCGCCAGCAGCTTAACAGGGTTGAGGGCTACAGATACGCAGTATTTT. Its protein product is CASSLTGLRATDTQYF.